Detailed here is one TCR beta chain. CDR1 and CDR2 from the germline V gene are SGHNT and YENEEA. The CDR3 runs to 11 residues. The V gene lost 1 base and the J gene lost 14 bases, with 9 bases spanning the gap. The source of the sample is a study of blood T cell repertoires in COVID-19. Overall study context: Whether acute or convalescent, the COVID-19 samples came from the United States, Italy and Spain.

Data came from immunoSEQ multiplex PCR; TCRdb stores just in-frame clones and leaves some out. Of around 140,000 clones in the sample, about 89% were seen once. The chain couples TRBV11-3 to TRBJ1-3; no clear D gene. The sequenced sample was peripheral blood. The TCR was taken from a man aged 45 to 65 who had recovered from COVID-19. The CDR3 is CASSLAQALYF. CDR3 nucleotide sequence: TGTGCCAGCAGCTTAGCCCAGGCCCTATATTTT.